What follows describes a single TCR beta chain. Its antigen is currently unknown. These data are taken from a study of cytomegalovirus exposure and HLA in healthy donors. Study-level information: An analysis done earlier identified about 120 million unique TCR beta sequences from around 180 million T cells.

Researchers ran the PCR with 60 Vbeta and 13 Jbeta primers. TCRdb keeps only in-frame clones here, not all; method: immunoSEQ multiplex PCR. The sample yields approximately 190,000 clones, about 80% seen once. V lost 2 bases and J 3 bases, leaving 10 bases between the germline ends. CDR1 MNHEY and CDR2 SVGAGI come from the germline V gene. The CDR3 length is 14 residues. Study results and caveats: It was taken for granted in presence/absence analyses that sequencing depth across donors was roughly uniform.

The clonotype originates from a woman under 30 in good health and CMV-seropositive. The V call is TRBV6-5, the J call TRBJ1-1; D remains ambiguous. Sequenced input: PBMCs. The CDR3 sequence is CASSYTSQDTEAFF. In DNA form, the CDR3 reads TGTGCCAGCAGTTACACGTCCCAGGACACTGAAGCTTTCTTT.